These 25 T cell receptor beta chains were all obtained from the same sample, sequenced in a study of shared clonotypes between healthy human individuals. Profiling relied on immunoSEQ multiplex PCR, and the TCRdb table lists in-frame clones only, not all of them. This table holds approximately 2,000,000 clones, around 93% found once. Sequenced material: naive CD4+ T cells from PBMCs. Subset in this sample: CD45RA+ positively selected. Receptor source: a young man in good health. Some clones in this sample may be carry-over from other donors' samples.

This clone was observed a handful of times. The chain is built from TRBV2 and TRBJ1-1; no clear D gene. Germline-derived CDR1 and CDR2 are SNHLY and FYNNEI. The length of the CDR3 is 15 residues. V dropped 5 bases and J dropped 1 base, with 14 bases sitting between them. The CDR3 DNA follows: TGTGCCAGCAGTTTAGGCGGGGAGGGGAACACTGAAGCTTTCTTT. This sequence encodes CASSLGGEGNTEAFF.

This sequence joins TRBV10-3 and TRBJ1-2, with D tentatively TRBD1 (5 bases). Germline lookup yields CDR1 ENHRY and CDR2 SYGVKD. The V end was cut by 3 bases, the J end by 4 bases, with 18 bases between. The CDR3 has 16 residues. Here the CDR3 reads CAISDGTGSLGYGYTF. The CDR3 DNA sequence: TGTGCCATCAGTGATGGGACGGGGAGTCTGGGCTATGGCTACACCTTC.

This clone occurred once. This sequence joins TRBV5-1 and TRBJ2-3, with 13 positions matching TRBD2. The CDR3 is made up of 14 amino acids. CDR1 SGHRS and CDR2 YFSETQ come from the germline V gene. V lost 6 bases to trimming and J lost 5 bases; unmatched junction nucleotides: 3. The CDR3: CASTGLAGEDTQYF. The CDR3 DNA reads TGCGCCAGCACCGGACTAGCGGGAGAAGATACGCAGTATTTT.

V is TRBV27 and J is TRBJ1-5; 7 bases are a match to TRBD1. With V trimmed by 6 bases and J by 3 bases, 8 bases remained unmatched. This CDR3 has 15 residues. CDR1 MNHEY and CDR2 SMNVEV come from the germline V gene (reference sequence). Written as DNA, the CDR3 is TGTGCCAGCAGGCCCACAGGGGCCCTCAATCAGCCCCAGCATTTT. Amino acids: CASRPTGALNQPQHF.

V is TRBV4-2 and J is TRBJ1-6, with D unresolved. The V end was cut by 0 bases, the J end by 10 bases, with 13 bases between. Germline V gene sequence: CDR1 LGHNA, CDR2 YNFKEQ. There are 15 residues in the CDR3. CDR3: CASSQDLSLSSPLHF. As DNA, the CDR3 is TGTGCCAGCAGCCAAGATCTGTCGTTGAGCTCACCCCTCCACTTT.

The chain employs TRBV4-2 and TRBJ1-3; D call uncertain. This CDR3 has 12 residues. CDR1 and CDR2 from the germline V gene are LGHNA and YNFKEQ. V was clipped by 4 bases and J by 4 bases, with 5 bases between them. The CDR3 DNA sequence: TGTGCCAGCAGCCTTAGAGGAAACACCATATATTTT. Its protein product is CASSLRGNTIYF.

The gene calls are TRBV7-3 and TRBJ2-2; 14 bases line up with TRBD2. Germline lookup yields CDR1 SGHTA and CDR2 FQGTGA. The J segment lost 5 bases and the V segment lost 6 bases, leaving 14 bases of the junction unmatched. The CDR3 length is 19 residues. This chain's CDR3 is CASSQIPGLAGATTGELFF. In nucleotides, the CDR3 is TGTGCCAGCAGTCAGATACCGGGACTAGCGGGAGCTACTACCGGGGAGCTGTTTTTT. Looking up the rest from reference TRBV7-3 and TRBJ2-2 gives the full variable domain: GAGVSQTPSNKVTEKGKYVELRCDPISGHTALYWYRQSLGQGPEFLIYFQGTGAADDSGLPNDRFFAVRPEGSVSTLKIQRTERGDSAVYLCASSQIPGLAGATTGELFFGEGSRLTVL.

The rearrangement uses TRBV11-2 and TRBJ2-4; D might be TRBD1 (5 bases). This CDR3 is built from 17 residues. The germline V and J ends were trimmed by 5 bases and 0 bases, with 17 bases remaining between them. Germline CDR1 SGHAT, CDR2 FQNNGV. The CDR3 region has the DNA TGTGCCAGCAGCGGAATCTCAGGGCTACTAGCCAAAAACATTCAGTACTTC. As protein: CASSGISGLLAKNIQYF.

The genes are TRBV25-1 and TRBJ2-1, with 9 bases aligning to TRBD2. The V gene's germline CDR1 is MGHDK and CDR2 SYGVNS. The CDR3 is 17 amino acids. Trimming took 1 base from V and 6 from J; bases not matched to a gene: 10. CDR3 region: CASSESSPGLAPNEQFF. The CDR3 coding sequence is TGTGCCAGCAGTGAATCATCACCGGGACTAGCCCCCAATGAGCAGTTCTTC.

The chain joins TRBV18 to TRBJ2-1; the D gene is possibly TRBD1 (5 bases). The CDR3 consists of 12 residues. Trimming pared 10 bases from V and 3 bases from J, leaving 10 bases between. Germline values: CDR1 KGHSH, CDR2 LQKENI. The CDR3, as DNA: TGTGCCACCTCTGACAGCTACAATGAGCAGTTCTTC. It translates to CATSDSYNEQFF.

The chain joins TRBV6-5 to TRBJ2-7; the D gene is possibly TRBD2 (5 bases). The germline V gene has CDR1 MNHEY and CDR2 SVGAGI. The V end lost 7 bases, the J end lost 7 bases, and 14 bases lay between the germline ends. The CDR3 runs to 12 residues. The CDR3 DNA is TGTGCCAGCAAGGTCACTGGGGAGGAGCAGTACTTC. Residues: CASKVTGEEQYF.

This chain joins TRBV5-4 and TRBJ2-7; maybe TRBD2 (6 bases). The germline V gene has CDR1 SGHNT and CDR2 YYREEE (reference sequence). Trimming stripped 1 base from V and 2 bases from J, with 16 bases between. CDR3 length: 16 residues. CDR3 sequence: CASSLSAERVPYEQYF. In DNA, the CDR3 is TGTGCCAGCAGCTTGTCGGCCGAGCGGGTGCCCTACGAGCAGTACTTC.

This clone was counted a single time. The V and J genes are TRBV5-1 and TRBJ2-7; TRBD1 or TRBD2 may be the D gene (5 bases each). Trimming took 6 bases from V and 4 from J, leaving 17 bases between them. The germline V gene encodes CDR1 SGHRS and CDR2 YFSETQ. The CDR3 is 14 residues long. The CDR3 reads CASNVGRSDYEQYF. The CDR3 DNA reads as TGCGCCAGCAACGTGGGACGGTCCGATTACGAGCAGTACTTC.

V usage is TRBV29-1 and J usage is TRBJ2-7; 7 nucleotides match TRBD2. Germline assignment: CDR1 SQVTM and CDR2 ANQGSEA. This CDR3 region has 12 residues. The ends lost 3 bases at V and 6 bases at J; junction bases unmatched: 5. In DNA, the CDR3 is TGCAGCGTTGATAGATCGGGGGGCGAGCAGTACTTC. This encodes CSVDRSGGEQYF.

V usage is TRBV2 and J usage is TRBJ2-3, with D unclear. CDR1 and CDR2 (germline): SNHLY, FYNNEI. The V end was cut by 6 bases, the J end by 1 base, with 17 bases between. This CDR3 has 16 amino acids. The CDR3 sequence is CASSLRTKAGTDTQYF. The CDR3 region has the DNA TGTGCCAGCAGCCTCCGGACGAAGGCGGGCACAGATACGCAGTATTTT.

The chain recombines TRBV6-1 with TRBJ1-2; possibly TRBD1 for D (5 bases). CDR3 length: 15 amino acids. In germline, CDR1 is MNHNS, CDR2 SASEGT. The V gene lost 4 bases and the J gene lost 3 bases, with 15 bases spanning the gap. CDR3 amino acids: CASSGVLWGDYGYTF. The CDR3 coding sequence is TGTGCCAGCAGTGGGGTTTTGTGGGGGGACTATGGCTACACCTTC.

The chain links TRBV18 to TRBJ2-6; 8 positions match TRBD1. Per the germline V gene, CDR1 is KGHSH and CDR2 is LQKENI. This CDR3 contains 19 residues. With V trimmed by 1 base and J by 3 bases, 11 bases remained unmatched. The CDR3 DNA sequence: TGTGCCAGCTCACCACTTCCCGGACAGGGTCGAGGTGGGGCCAACGTCCTGACTTTC. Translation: CASSPLPGQGRGGANVLTF.

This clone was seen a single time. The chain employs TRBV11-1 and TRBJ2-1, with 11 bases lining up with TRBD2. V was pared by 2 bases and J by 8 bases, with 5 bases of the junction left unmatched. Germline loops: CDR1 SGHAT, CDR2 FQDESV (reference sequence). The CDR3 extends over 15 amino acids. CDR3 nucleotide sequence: TGTGCCAGCAGCTTATTAGCGGGAGGGGGGGATGAGCAGTTCTTC. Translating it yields CASSLLAGGGDEQFF. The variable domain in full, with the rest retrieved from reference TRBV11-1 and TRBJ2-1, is EAEVAQSPRYKITEKSQAVAFWCDPISGHATLYWYRQILGQGPELLVQFQDESVVDDSQLPKDRFSAERLKGVDSTLKIQPAELGDSAMYLCASSLLAGGGDEQFFGPGTRLTVL.

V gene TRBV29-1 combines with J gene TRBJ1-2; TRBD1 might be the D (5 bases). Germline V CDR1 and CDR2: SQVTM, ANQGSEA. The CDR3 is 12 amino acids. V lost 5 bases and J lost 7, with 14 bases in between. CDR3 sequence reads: CSVTRGGSGYTF. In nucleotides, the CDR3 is TGCAGCGTTACACGGGGCGGTAGTGGCTACACCTTC.

The CDR3 nucleotides are TGTGCCAGCAGTGCGGACAGGGGGAACTATGGCTACACCTTC. It is translated as CASSADRGNYGYTF. V gene TRBV27 combines with J gene TRBJ1-2, with 10 bases lining up with TRBD1. V shed 5 bases and J 2 bases; nucleotides not matched to a gene: 2. Per germline, CDR1 MNHEY and CDR2 SMNVEV (reference sequence). This CDR3 is 14 amino acids long.

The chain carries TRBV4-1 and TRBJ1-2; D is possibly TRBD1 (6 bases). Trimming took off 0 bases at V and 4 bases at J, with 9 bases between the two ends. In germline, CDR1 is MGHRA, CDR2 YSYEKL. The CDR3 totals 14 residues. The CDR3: CASSQDAGVYGYTF. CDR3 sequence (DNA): TGCGCCAGCAGCCAAGATGCAGGGGTCTATGGCTACACCTTC.

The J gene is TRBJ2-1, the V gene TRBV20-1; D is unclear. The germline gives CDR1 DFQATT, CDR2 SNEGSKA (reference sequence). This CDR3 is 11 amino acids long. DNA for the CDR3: TGCAGCACCTATACGAAGAATGAGCAGTTCTTC. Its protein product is CSTYTKNEQFF.

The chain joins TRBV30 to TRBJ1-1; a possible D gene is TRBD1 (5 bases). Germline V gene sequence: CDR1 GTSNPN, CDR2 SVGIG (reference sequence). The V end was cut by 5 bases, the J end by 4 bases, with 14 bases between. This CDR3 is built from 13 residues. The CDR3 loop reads CAWDAWGSTEAFF. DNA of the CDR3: TGTGCCTGGGATGCCTGGGGCAGCACTGAAGCTTTCTTT.

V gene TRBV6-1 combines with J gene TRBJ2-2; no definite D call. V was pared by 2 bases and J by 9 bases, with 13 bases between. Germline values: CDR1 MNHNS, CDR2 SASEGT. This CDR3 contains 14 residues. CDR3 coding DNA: TGTGCCAGCAGTGAATCGCCACCTTTGCGGGAGCTGTTTTTT. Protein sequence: CASSESPPLRELFF.

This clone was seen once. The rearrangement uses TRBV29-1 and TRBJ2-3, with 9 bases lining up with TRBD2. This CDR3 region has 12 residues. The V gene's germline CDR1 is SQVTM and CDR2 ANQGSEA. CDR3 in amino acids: CAGGRVPDTQYF. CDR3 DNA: TGCGCGGGGGGGAGGGTCCCCGATACGCAGTATTTT.